Presented here are 5 T cell receptor beta chains from one specimen sequenced in a study of OX40 agonist ivuxolimab in advanced cancers. Sequencing used immunoSEQ multiplex PCR; TCRdb keeps in-frame clones, though not all of them. The table shows about 99,000 clones, with around nine tenths occurring only once. Sequencing used CD4+ or CD8+ T cells sorted from blood, obtained in a trial of the OX40 agonist ivuxolimab. The receptors were sampled from an adult with an advanced solid tumor such as melanoma, head and neck, liver or kidney cancer.

This clone was counted once. The rearrangement uses TRBV7-2 and TRBJ2-7; TRBD1 agrees at 7 bases. V lost 6 bases, J lost 3 bases, and 8 bases stayed unmatched. This CDR3 spans 14 amino acids. Germline V gene lookup returns CDR1 SGHTA and CDR2 FQGNSA. The CDR3 is CASSTIPGGYEQYF. The CDR3 DNA is TGTGCCAGCAGTACTATCCCAGGGGGCTACGAGCAGTACTTC.

This clone was recorded only once. J is TRBJ2-2 and V is TRBV28; D is unclear. Germline lookup yields CDR1 MDHEN and CDR2 SYDVKM. This CDR3 is built from 12 residues. Trimming took 2 bases from V and 6 from J, leaving 4 bases between them. The DNA for the CDR3 is TGTGCCAGCAGTTTAGGCCCCGGGGAGCTGTTTTTT. Encoded protein: CASSLGPGELFF. Using reference TRBV28 and TRBJ2-2 for the parts outside the CDR3, the full variable domain is DVKVTQSSRYLVKRTGEKVFLECVQDMDHENMFWYRQDPGLGLRLIYFSYDVKMKEKGDIPEGYSVSREKKERFSLILESASTNQTSMYLCASSLGPGELFFGEGSRLTVL.

For the CDR3, the DNA is TGTGCCAGCAGAGACACTAGATTCGCGGCGGTTGAGCAGTTCTTC. Translated: CASRDTRFAAVEQFF. The J gene is TRBJ2-1, the V gene TRBV28; D may be TRBD2 (5 bases). Germline-derived CDR1 and CDR2 are MDHEN and SYDVKM. The CDR3 has 15 amino acids. With 6 bases removed from V and 9 bases from J, the gap between germline ends came to 21 bases.

The J gene is TRBJ2-7, the V gene TRBV2; 9 positions match TRBD2. This CDR3 has 14 amino acids. CDR1 and CDR2 from the germline V gene are SNHLY and FYNNEI. Germline trimming cut 8 bases from V and 3 bases from J; bases unmatched to any gene: 8. CDR3 nucleotides: TGTGCCAGCGGTAGCGGGAGAGGACGCTACGAGCAGTACTTC. This sequence encodes CASGSGRGRYEQYF.

This chain uses TRBV7-6 with TRBJ2-2; TRBD1 matches at 7 bases. The V gene end was trimmed by 0 bases and the J gene end by 2 bases; junction bases not matched to a gene: 3. The CDR3 has 16 residues. Germline V CDR1 and CDR2: SGHVS, FNYEAQ. CDR3 in DNA: TGTGCCAGCAGCTTAGCGGCAGGGGGAAACACCGGGGAGCTGTTTTTT. It yields the protein CASSLAAGGNTGELFF.